This T cell receptor (beta chain) was obtained from a study of blood T cell repertoires in COVID-19. Across the whole study: COVID-19 samples collected from the United States, Italy and Spain covered acute and convalescent phases. In each case, the material was cDNA or gDNA derived from T cells, B-cell-depleted T cells, or PBMCs.

Assay: immunoSEQ multiplex PCR; the TCRdb copy retains only in-frame clones and omits some. In the table there are tens of thousands of clones, approximately 88% of which are singletons. Between the trimmed V and J ends, which lost 7 bases and 5 bases, there was a span of 17 bases. Per the germline V gene, CDR1 is LNHDA and CDR2 is SQIVND (reference sequence). This CDR3 is built from 15 residues. Sequencing used peripheral blood. The sequence derives from a man aged 60 to 75 with COVID-19, enrolled during active disease. V gene TRBV19 combines with J gene TRBJ1-4, with TRBD1 as a possible D gene (6 bases). CDR3 in amino acids: CASMGAGAKNEKLFF. CDR3 sequence (DNA): TGTGCCAGTATGGGAGCGGGGGCTAAGAATGAAAAACTGTTTTTT.